These 26 T cell receptor beta chains came from one sample sequenced in a study of blood T cell repertoires in COVID-19. Measured with immunoSEQ multiplex PCR; TCRdb has only the in-frame clones, and not every one. The sample has about 170,000 clones, about nine tenths seen once. The sequencing sample was made of peripheral blood. These receptors came from a man in his 70s with acute or convalescent COVID-19.

This chain connects TRBV4-1 to TRBJ1-2; 10 nucleotides match TRBD1. Trimming took 3 bases from V and 3 from J; bases not matched to a gene: 4. The CDR3 consists of 15 residues. Germline assignment: CDR1 MGHRA and CDR2 YSYEKL. CDR3 in DNA: TGCGCCAGCAGCCACGGACAGGGGGGTTACTATGGCTACACCTTC. It codes for CASSHGQGGYYGYTF.

The chain joins TRBV28 to TRBJ2-1, with 11 bases lining up with TRBD2. J was trimmed by 8 bases and V by 5 bases; bases with no gene match: 11. This CDR3 spans 16 amino acids. Germline-derived CDR1 and CDR2 are MDHEN and SYDVKM. The CDR3 bases are TGTGCCAGCAGTCCTTACGTAGCGGGAGGGTCACATGAGCAGTTCTTC. This sequence encodes CASSPYVAGGSHEQFF.

CDR3 DNA: TGTGCCTCCACAGGGTTGGGCACAGATACGCAGTATTTT. This encodes CASTGLGTDTQYF. This sequence joins TRBV6-1 and TRBJ2-3; a possible D gene is TRBD1 (6 bases). V was pared by 11 bases and J by 1 base, with 13 bases between. CDR1 and CDR2 from the germline V gene are MNHNS and SASEGT. This CDR3 spans 13 amino acids.

This sequence joins TRBV30 and TRBJ1-2, with D unresolved. The germline V and J ends were trimmed by 4 bases and 7 bases, with 13 bases remaining between them. The V gene's germline CDR1 is GTSNPN and CDR2 SVGIG (reference sequence). This CDR3 contains 12 residues. The CDR3: CAWTRGSSGYTF. In nucleotides, the CDR3 is TGTGCCTGGACCCGGGGAAGTTCTGGCTACACCTTC.

This clone was observed a single time. V gene TRBV3-1 (or the pseudogene TRBV3-2) combines with J gene TRBJ1-6, with D possibly TRBD1 on 5 matching bases. In germline, CDR1 is LGHDT, CDR2 YNNKEL (reference sequence). CDR3 length: 15 amino acids. V gave up 2 bases and J gave up 6 bases, with 11 bases separating them. The CDR3 here is CASSQRQGLNSPLHF. The CDR3 bases are TGTGCCAGCAGCCAACGGCAGGGACTTAATTCACCCCTCCACTTT.

This clone was detected a few times. CDR3 sequence reads: CASSDTPNTGELFF. CDR3 nucleotide sequence: TGTGCCAGCTCGGACACACCGAACACCGGGGAGCTGTTTTTT. The rearrangement joins TRBV5-6 to TRBJ2-2, with a possible D match to TRBD1 (5 bases). Trimming took off 7 bases at V and 0 bases at J, with 10 bases between the two ends. This CDR3 is built from 14 residues. CDR1 is SGHDT and CDR2 is YYEEEE in the germline V gene.

The chain carries TRBV7-2 and TRBJ1-5, with TRBD1 identical over 7 bases. This CDR3 is 14 amino acids long. Per the germline V gene, CDR1 is SGHTA and CDR2 is FQGNSA. The junction had 7 bases not matched to a gene; V was cut back by 3 bases and J by 8 bases. The CDR3 nucleotides are TGTGCCAGCAGCTTGGCAGGGGGAGGAGAGCCCCAGCATTTT. This encodes CASSLAGGGEPQHF.

The chain employs TRBV19 and TRBJ1-2; 7 bases map to TRBD1. The junction had 5 bases not matched to a gene; V was cut back by 5 bases and J by 2 bases. This CDR3 spans 14 amino acids. The germline V gene has CDR1 LNHDA and CDR2 SQIVND (reference sequence). The chain's CDR3 is CASSHFRGNYGYTF. CDR3 sequence (DNA): TGTGCCAGTAGTCATTTCAGGGGGAACTATGGCTACACCTTC.

The rearrangement joins TRBV5-6 to TRBJ2-6, with a weak D call TRBD1 (5 bases). The CDR3 consists of 14 residues. Germline V gene sequence: CDR1 SGHDT, CDR2 YYEEEE. The ends were cut back, 7 bases at V and 0 bases at J, with 8 bases in the middle. The CDR3 nucleotides read TGTGCCAGCTCAACAGGCTCTGGGGCCAACGTCCTGACTTTC. Amino acid sequence: CASSTGSGANVLTF.

V is TRBV4-2 and J is TRBJ2-2, with 11 bases that match TRBD2. Germline CDR1 reads LGHNA; CDR2 reads YNFKEQ. V was clipped by 1 base and J by 4 bases; unmatched bases: 8. This CDR3 contains 18 residues. The CDR3 sequence: CASSQASLAGVRTGELFF. The CDR3 nucleotides read TGTGCCAGCAGCCAAGCCTCACTAGCGGGAGTACGCACCGGGGAGCTGTTTTTT.

J is TRBJ2-3 and V is TRBV29-1; 14 positions match TRBD2. Trimming at V came to 1 base and at J to 1 base, leaving 1 base not matched to a gene. CDR3 length: 16 residues. From germline, CDR1 is SQVTM and CDR2 ANQGSEA. CDR3 in amino acids: CSVEGGLAGGTDTQYF. CDR3 DNA sequence: TGCAGCGTTGAAGGGGGACTAGCGGGGGGCACAGATACGCAGTATTTT.

The chain uses TRBV13 and TRBJ1-2; D is undetermined. Trimming took 7 bases from V and 8 from J, leaving 17 bases between them. The CDR3 loop spans 13 amino acids. The germline CDR1 and CDR2 sequences are PRHDT and FYEKMQ (reference sequence). CDR3 amino acids: CASNLYYGRGYTF. CDR3 in DNA: TGTGCCAGCAATCTCTATTACGGCAGGGGCTACACCTTC.

This chain joins TRBV7-2 and TRBJ2-5; D perhaps matches TRBD1 (6 bases). Germline V gene data show CDR1 as SGHTA and CDR2 as FQGNSA. CDR3 length: 15 residues. Trimming stripped 4 bases from V and 4 bases from J, with 16 bases between. CDR3 in DNA: TGTGCCAGCAGCTCAATCAACAGGGTCAGAGAGACCCAGTACTTC. Translated, it gives CASSSINRVRETQYF.

The chain employs TRBV10-3 and TRBJ1-1; D remains ambiguous. V was pared by 6 bases and J by 2 bases, with 19 bases between. Germline assignment: CDR1 ENHRY and CDR2 SYGVKD. CDR3 length equals 16 residues. The DNA for the CDR3 is TGTGCCATCAGCACACAGCGGGATAGGGTAAACACTGAAGCTTTCTTT. Residues: CAISTQRDRVNTEAFF.

The chain has TRBV6-4 and TRBJ1-6; 8 nucleotides match TRBD1. The junction had 15 bases not matched to a gene; V was cut back by 2 bases and J by 0 bases. The CDR3 is 21 residues long. In germline, CDR1 is MRHNA, CDR2 SNTAGT. CDR3 sequence (DNA): TGTGCCAGCAGTGACCCAGTAAACCTCCCAGGGGGCGGCTCCTATAATTCACCCCTCCACTTT. Amino acids: CASSDPVNLPGGGSYNSPLHF.

The genes are TRBV5-1 and TRBJ2-7; no clear D gene. Germline CDR1 and CDR2: SGHRS and YFSETQ. The CDR3 runs to 13 residues. V lost 0 bases and J 6 bases, leaving 10 bases between the germline ends. CDR3 residues: CASSLAGGFEQYF. The CDR3 nucleotides read TGCGCCAGCAGCTTGGCCGGCGGATTCGAGCAGTACTTC.

This sequence joins TRBV27 and TRBJ2-3, with 7 positions matching TRBD1. Germline V gene lookup returns CDR1 MNHEY and CDR2 SMNVEV (reference sequence). The CDR3 totals 14 residues. V dropped 6 bases and J dropped 5; count of bases not matched to a gene: 8. CDR3 protein: CASSHTGVEDTQYF. The CDR3 DNA is TGTGCCAGCAGCCATACAGGGGTTGAAGATACGCAGTATTTT.

J is TRBJ2-1 and V is TRBV5-1, with 9 bases fitting TRBD2. V trimming: 3 bases; J trimming: 8 bases; junction bases outside the gene matches: 6. Germline V gene lookup returns CDR1 SGHRS and CDR2 YFSETQ. The CDR3 has 14 residues. The CDR3 coding sequence is TGCGCCAGCAGCTGGGCTAGCGGGAACTATGAGCAGTTCTTC. Its protein is CASSWASGNYEQFF. Supplemented by reference TRBV5-1 and TRBJ2-1, the full variable domain reads KAGVTQTPRYLIKTRGQQVTLSCSPISGHRSVSWYQQTPGQGLQFLFEYFSETQRNKGNFPGRFSGRQFSNSRSEMNVSTLELGDSALYLCASSWASGNYEQFFGPGTRLTVL.

The chain has TRBV11-2 and TRBJ1-5; 7 nucleotides line up with TRBD1. Trimming at V came to 4 bases and at J to 6 bases, leaving 3 bases not matched to a gene. In germline, CDR1 is SGHAT, CDR2 FQNNGV. The CDR3 runs 13 residues. In DNA form, the CDR3 reads TGTGCCAGCAGCTCAGGGGGTGCTCAGCCCCAGCATTTT. Translation: CASSSGGAQPQHF.

The CDR3 coding sequence is TGTGCCAGTAGTGACCGGGCAACTAATGAAAAACTGTTTTTT. It is translated as CASSDRATNEKLFF. The gene calls are TRBV19 and TRBJ1-4; D remains unclear. CDR1 LNHDA and CDR2 SQIVND come from the germline V gene (reference sequence). The CDR3 extends over 14 amino acids. Trimming shortened V by 5 bases and J by 0 bases, and 7 bases separated the two germline ends.

CDR3: CASSLADEQYF. The CDR3 DNA follows: TGCGCCAGCAGCTTGGCCGACGAGCAGTACTTC. V is TRBV5-1 and J is TRBJ2-7; D not certain. The CDR3 runs 11 residues. Trimming left V 0 bases short and J 5 bases short, with 3 bases between. Per the germline V gene, CDR1 is SGHRS and CDR2 is YFSETQ.

V gene TRBV21-1 combines with J gene TRBJ2-1; the D call of TRBD2 is as the table states it, not checked on the DNA. TRBV21-1 is described as a pseudogene. The CDR3 runs 16 residues. CDR3 bases: TGTGCCAGCAGCAAAGGAGGGACTAGCGGCACTTCGGAGCAGTTCTTC. Residues: CASSKGGTSGTSEQFF.

The J gene is TRBJ2-1, the V gene TRBV19; tentatively, D is TRBD2 (6 bases). CDR1 LNHDA and CDR2 SQIVND come from the germline V gene (reference sequence). V was trimmed by 6 bases and J by 5 bases, leaving 17 bases between them. This CDR3 is built from 15 residues. CDR3 amino acids: CASRPQSGFHNEQFF. CDR3 nucleotide sequence: TGTGCCAGTAGGCCCCAAAGCGGGTTCCACAATGAGCAGTTCTTC.

The chain is built from TRBV30 and TRBJ1-1; D might be TRBD1 (5 bases). Per germline, CDR1 GTSNPN and CDR2 SVGIG (reference sequence). The ends were cut back, 1 base at V and 1 base at J, with 13 bases in the middle. The CDR3 has 15 amino acids. CDR3 residues: CAWSGGRVQNTEAFF. CDR3 nucleotides: TGTGCCTGGAGTGGTGGCAGGGTACAGAACACTGAAGCTTTCTTT.

V is TRBV14 and J is TRBJ1-1; a possible D gene is TRBD1 (6 bases). Germline CDR1 and CDR2: SGHDN and FVKESK. The CDR3 has 15 residues. Trimming removed 2 bases from V and 4 bases from J, with 14 bases in between. The CDR3 sequence: CASSQTRTAFTEAFF. CDR3 sequence (DNA): TGTGCCAGCAGCCAAACAAGGACAGCCTTCACTGAAGCTTTCTTT.

V usage is TRBV3-1 (or the pseudogene TRBV3-2) and J usage is TRBJ1-2; D is perhaps TRBD1 (6 bases). CDR3 length: 18 amino acids. Germline V gene lookup returns CDR1 LGHDT and CDR2 YNNKEL (reference sequence). The V gene lost 8 bases and the J gene lost 3 bases, with 28 bases spanning the gap. The CDR3 coding sequence is TGTGCCAGCTCTCCGAACTACAGGGCTCCCCCCTCGGACTATGGCTACACCTTC. Its translation is CASSPNYRAPPSDYGYTF.